Listed here are 17 T cell receptor beta chains from one sample, sequenced in a study of identical twins. TCRdb re-analysed the 5' RACE reads in MiXCR, keeping a single row per CDR3 protein. Of some 570,000 distinct CDR3 sequences in the sample, about 20% were seen once. This sample also belongs to another study, concerning yellow fever vaccine responses in identical twins.

Input material: CD4+ T cells sorted from blood. These receptors were taken from a woman aged 18-29 years in good health.

The chain recombines TRBV6-5 with TRBJ2-1, with TRBD2 identical over 8 bases. The CDR3 spans 16 residues. Trimming took 4 bases from V and 13 from J; bases not matched to a gene: 18. Germline V gives CDR1 MNHEY, CDR2 SVGAGI. CDR3 amino acids: CASSSGAGEHYPTQFF. Written as DNA, the CDR3 is TGTGCCAGCAGTTCGGGAGCGGGGGAACATTATCCCACCCAGTTCTTC.

This clonotype was counted a single time. This could be a read error, since a much larger clone is one nucleotide away. The chain links TRBV29-1 to TRBJ2-5, with 7 bases that match TRBD1. This CDR3 is 14 amino acids long. Per germline, CDR1 SQVTM and CDR2 ANQGSEA. The CDR3 DNA is TGCAGCGTTGAAGAGGACAGGATCCAAGAGACCAAGTACTTC. Encoded protein: CSVEEDRIQETKYF.

This clonotype was recorded a few times. The V call is TRBV5-1, the J call TRBJ1-1, with 7 bases that match TRBD1. Germline V gene data show CDR1 as SGHRS and CDR2 as YFSETQ. Germline trimming cut 7 bases from V and 1 base from J; bases unmatched to any gene: 7. This CDR3 has 14 amino acids. In DNA form, the CDR3 reads TGCGCCAGCCGGGACAGACTGTGGAACACTGAAGCTTTCTTT. It codes for CASRDRLWNTEAFF. Complete variable domain (other parts from reference TRBV5-1 and TRBJ1-1): KAGVTQTPRYLIKTRGQQVTLSCSPISGHRSVSWYQQTPGQGLQFLFEYFSETQRNKGNFPGRFSGRQFSNSRSEMNVSTLELGDSALYLCASRDRLWNTEAFFGQGTRLTVV.

The genes are TRBV7-9 and TRBJ2-3, with 8 nucleotides matching TRBD1. Germline values: CDR1 SEHNR, CDR2 FQNEAQ (reference sequence). This CDR3 region has 15 residues. Trimming removed 4 bases from V and 4 bases from J; junction bases left unmatched: 7. Here the CDR3 reads CASSSTGVGADTQYF. The DNA for the CDR3 is TGTGCCAGCAGCTCGACAGGGGTTGGAGCAGATACGCAGTATTTT.

This chain joins TRBV5-5 and TRBJ2-7; the match to TRBD1 covers 9 bases. This CDR3 is 14 amino acids long. Germline CDR1 SGHKS, CDR2 YYEKEE (reference sequence). With V trimmed by 5 bases and J by 5 bases, 8 bases remained unmatched. The CDR3 region has the DNA TGTGCCAGCAGACAGGGACAGGGAACTCACGAGCAGTACTTC. Translated: CASRQGQGTHEQYF.

The chain links TRBV12-3 or TRBV12-4 to TRBJ2-1, with TRBD2 matching 12 bases. This CDR3 comprises 15 residues. Trimming took 5 bases from V and 7 from J; bases not matched to a gene: 6. CDR3 DNA sequence: TGTGCCAGCAGTCGGACTAGCGGGGCACTAAATGAGCAGTTCTTC. As protein: CASSRTSGALNEQFF.

This rearrangement joins TRBV7-9 to TRBJ2-1; D remains unclear. V lost 2 bases, J lost 4 bases, and 9 bases lay in between. CDR3 size: 14 residues. Germline-derived CDR1 and CDR2 are SEHNR and FQNEAQ (reference sequence). CDR3 sequence (DNA): TGTGCCAGCAGCTTAACCACTAATTACAATGAGCAGTTCTTC. It encodes CASSLTTNYNEQFF.

This clonotype was seen a few times. The chain is built from TRBV20-1 and TRBJ2-1; TRBD2 matches 11 bases. In germline, CDR1 is DFQATT, CDR2 SNEGSKA (reference sequence). Germline trimming cut 4 bases from V and 6 bases from J; bases unmatched to any gene: 8. This CDR3 is 15 amino acids long. CDR3 loop: CSATLTSGRGNEQFF. In nucleotides, the CDR3 is TGCAGTGCTACTCTTACTAGCGGGAGAGGCAATGAGCAGTTCTTC.

This clonotype was counted only a few times. The V call is TRBV5-5, the J call TRBJ2-1; D not resolved. The CDR3 spans 13 residues. Trimming shortened V by 4 bases and J by 10 bases, and 15 bases separated the two germline ends. Germline V gives CDR1 SGHKS, CDR2 YYEKEE (reference sequence). The CDR3 protein is CASSTRSSGEQFF. The CDR3 DNA reads as TGTGCCAGCAGCACCCGGTCGTCGGGCGAGCAGTTCTTC.

The chain joins TRBV5-1 to TRBJ2-3; no clear D. The CDR3 consists of 16 residues. In germline, CDR1 is SGHRS, CDR2 YFSETQ. The V gene lost 0 bases and the J gene lost 0 bases, with 11 bases spanning the gap. The CDR3 is CASSLDPIASTDTQYF. The CDR3 region has the DNA TGCGCCAGCAGCTTGGATCCCATCGCTAGCACAGATACGCAGTATTTT. The variable domain in full, completed from reference TRBV5-1 and TRBJ2-3, reads KAGVTQTPRYLIKTRGQQVTLSCSPISGHRSVSWYQQTPGQGLQFLFEYFSETQRNKGNFPGRFSGRQFSNSRSEMNVSTLELGDSALYLCASSLDPIASTDTQYFGPGTRLTVL.

In nucleotides, the CDR3 is TGCGCCAGCAGCGGATACTCAGGGTGGGGCACAGATACGCAGTATTTT. Translation: CASSGYSGWGTDTQYF. V usage is TRBV5-1 and J usage is TRBJ2-3, with D possibly matching TRBD1 (5 bases). This CDR3 contains 16 residues. Trimming removed 4 bases from V and 1 base from J, with 16 bases in between. Germline CDR1 SGHRS, CDR2 YFSETQ.

In its sample, this clonotype was seen a few times. The chain is built from TRBV6-2 or TRBV6-3 and TRBJ2-4; D unresolved. The ends were cut back, 7 bases at V and 6 bases at J, with 19 bases in the middle. The CDR3 loop spans 15 amino acids. Per the germline V gene, CDR1 is MNHEY and CDR2 is SVGEGT. The CDR3 spells CASTRAVKTPNIQYF. The CDR3 DNA reads as TGTGCCAGCACCCGGGCCGTTAAAACCCCAAACATTCAGTACTTC.

This clonotype was seen at least ten times. The genes are TRBV12-3 or TRBV12-4 and TRBJ2-3; 7 bases agree with TRBD2. CDR3 length: 15 residues. The V gene end was trimmed by 8 bases and the J gene end by 2 bases; junction bases not matched to a gene: 10. The CDR3 bases are TGTGCCAGCGCCACGCCTAGCGGTTACACAGATACGCAGTATTTT. Amino acids: CASATPSGYTDTQYF.

This chain connects TRBV15 to TRBJ2-2, with D maybe TRBD1 (5 bases). The germline CDR1 and CDR2 sequences are LNHNV and YYDKDF (reference sequence). The ends were cut back, 5 bases at V and 1 base at J, with 11 bases in the middle. The CDR3 has 15 amino acids. CDR3 region: CATSPSRENTGELFF. CDR3 nucleotide sequence: TGTGCCACCAGCCCAAGCAGGGAGAACACCGGGGAGCTGTTTTTT.

In this sample, this clonotype turned up a few times. The CDR3 loop reads CASSRQAPDSGEKLFF. The CDR3 nucleotides read TGTGCCAGCAGCCGACAGGCCCCGGACAGCGGTGAAAAACTGTTTTTT. This chain uses TRBV28 with TRBJ1-4; tentatively, D is TRBD1 (6 bases). CDR3 size: 16 residues. Germline CDR1 and CDR2: MDHEN and SYDVKM. The V gene lost 6 bases and the J gene lost 7 bases, with 21 bases spanning the gap.

The V gene is TRBV18, the J gene TRBJ2-7, with D hard to call. V was shortened by 2 bases and J by 3 bases, with 14 bases between the two germline ends. Germline CDR1 and CDR2: KGHSH and LQKENI. This CDR3 has 15 residues. The DNA of the CDR3 is TGTGCCAGCTCACCAGAACCGGGCCCCAACTACGAGCAGTACTTC. Translating it yields CASSPEPGPNYEQYF.

This chain joins TRBV20-1 and TRBJ2-1; D gene unclear. The CDR3 extends over 12 amino acids. V lost 2 bases and J lost 9, with 11 bases in between. From germline, CDR1 is DFQATT and CDR2 SNEGSKA (reference sequence). The CDR3 region has the DNA TGCAGTGCTAGATCGGTTTCGGGTGAGCAGTTCTTC. This gives the protein CSARSVSGEQFF.